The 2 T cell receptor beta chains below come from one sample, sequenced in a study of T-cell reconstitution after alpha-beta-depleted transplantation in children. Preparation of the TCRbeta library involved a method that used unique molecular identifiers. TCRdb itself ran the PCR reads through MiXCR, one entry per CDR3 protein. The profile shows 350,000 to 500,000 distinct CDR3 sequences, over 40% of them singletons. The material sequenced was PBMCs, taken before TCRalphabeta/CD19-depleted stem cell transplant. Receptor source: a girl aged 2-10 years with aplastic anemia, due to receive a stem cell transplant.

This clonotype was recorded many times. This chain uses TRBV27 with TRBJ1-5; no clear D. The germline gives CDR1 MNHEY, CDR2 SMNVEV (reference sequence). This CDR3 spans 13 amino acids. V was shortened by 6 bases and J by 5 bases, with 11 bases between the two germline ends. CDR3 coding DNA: TGTGCCAGCAGAAGGTTCACAGATCAGCCCCAGCATTTT. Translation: CASRRFTDQPQHF.

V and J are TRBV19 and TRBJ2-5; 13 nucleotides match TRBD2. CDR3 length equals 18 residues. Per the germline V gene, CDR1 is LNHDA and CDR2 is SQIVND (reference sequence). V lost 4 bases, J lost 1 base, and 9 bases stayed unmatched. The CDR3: CASSTRTSGRGGQETQYF. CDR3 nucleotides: TGTGCCAGTAGTACTAGGACTAGCGGGAGAGGAGGCCAAGAGACCCAGTACTTC.